These 23 T cell receptor beta chains were sequenced from one sample in a study of T cell responses to AZD1222 COVID-19 vaccine. Measured with immunoSEQ multiplex PCR; TCRdb has only the in-frame clones, and not every one. The sample consists of about 180,000 clones, approximately 86% of them appearing once. Source: peripheral blood, taken 28 days after the second AZD1222 dose. These receptors all stem from an adult who received the AZD1222 COVID-19 vaccine.

V and J are TRBV6-5 and TRBJ2-5; D not certain. The V end lost 7 bases, the J end lost 2 bases, and 17 bases lay between the germline ends. This CDR3 is built from 15 residues. Germline loops: CDR1 MNHEY, CDR2 SVGAGI. This chain's CDR3 is CASTQAKSPQETQYF. Written as DNA, the CDR3 is TGTGCCAGCACCCAAGCGAAGTCACCTCAAGAGACCCAGTACTTC.

This clone was detected once. This sequence joins TRBV5-1 and TRBJ1-1, with a weak D call TRBD1 (5 bases). V lost 0 bases and J 5 bases, leaving 11 bases between the germline ends. Germline CDR1 SGHRS, CDR2 YFSETQ. This CDR3 is 14 amino acids long. The CDR3 here is CASSLGGAGTEAFF. The CDR3 region has the DNA TGCGCCAGCAGCTTGGGAGGGGCGGGAACTGAAGCTTTCTTT.

The chain carries TRBV5-1 and TRBJ2-2, with 15 nucleotides matching TRBD2. The CDR3 runs to 18 residues. J gave up 6 bases and V 5 bases, and 11 bases lay outside the gene matches. Per germline, CDR1 SGHRS and CDR2 YFSETQ. As DNA, the CDR3 is TGCGCCAGCAGTCTAGGACTAGCGGGGGGGCCTCATCCCGGGGAGCTGTTTTTT. Translating gives CASSLGLAGGPHPGELFF. Complete variable domain (other parts from reference TRBV5-1 and TRBJ2-2): KAGVTQTPRYLIKTRGQQVTLSCSPISGHRSVSWYQQTPGQGLQFLFEYFSETQRNKGNFPGRFSGRQFSNSRSEMNVSTLELGDSALYLCASSLGLAGGPHPGELFFGEGSRLTVL.

This clone came up a few times. The V gene is TRBV30, the J gene TRBJ1-6, with a possible D match to TRBD1 (5 bases). This CDR3 is built from 15 residues. Trimming left V 8 bases short and J 0 bases short, with 14 bases between. Germline V gene lookup returns CDR1 GTSNPN and CDR2 SVGIG (reference sequence). The CDR3 nucleotides are TGTGCCGGCCGAAAGGGGAGCTCCTATAATTCACCCCTCCACTTT. Its protein is CAGRKGSSYNSPLHF.

CDR3 loop: CASSHGGLAAGNEQFF. In DNA form, the CDR3 reads TGTGCCAGCAGCCATGGGGGACTAGCGGCCGGGAATGAGCAGTTCTTC. The V gene is TRBV3-1 (or the pseudogene TRBV3-2), the J gene TRBJ2-1, with 11 bases identical to TRBD2. Unmatched junction bases numbered 8, after V lost 3 bases and J lost 7 bases. The germline gives CDR1 LGHDT, CDR2 YNNKEL (reference sequence). This CDR3 spans 16 amino acids.

The chain combines TRBV10-3 with TRBJ1-4; unclear D gene. Per germline, CDR1 ENHRY and CDR2 SYGVKD. V was clipped by 5 bases and J by 0 bases, with 10 bases between them. The CDR3 length is 15 residues. Here the CDR3 reads CAISPAPATNEKLFF. CDR3 nucleotide sequence: TGTGCCATCAGTCCCGCGCCGGCAACTAATGAAAAACTGTTTTTT.

This clone was seen just once. The chain couples TRBV7-3 to TRBJ2-7; 11 nucleotides match TRBD2. CDR3 length: 15 residues. The V and J ends lost 3 bases and 6 bases, in that order; junction bases with no gene match: 7. CDR1 and CDR2 (germline): SGHTA, FQGTGA. Written as DNA, the CDR3 is TGTGCCAGCAGCTTGCGACTAGCGGGGCCGAGCGAGCAGTACTTC. Its translation is CASSLRLAGPSEQYF.

The chain links TRBV19 to TRBJ1-1; possible D gene TRBD1, 5 bases. Germline assignment: CDR1 LNHDA and CDR2 SQIVND (reference sequence). The CDR3 runs 13 residues. With 6 bases removed from V and 1 base from J, the gap between germline ends came to 9 bases. CDR3 sequence: CASRGRENTEAFF. DNA for the CDR3: TGTGCCAGTAGAGGCAGGGAGAACACTGAAGCTTTCTTT.

The chain uses TRBV11-2 and TRBJ2-5; no firm D call. This CDR3 spans 17 amino acids. The V gene lost 1 base and the J gene lost 0 bases, with 15 bases spanning the gap. Germline V CDR1 and CDR2: SGHAT, FQNNGV. CDR3 residues: CASSLGTSGEYQETQYF. CDR3 DNA sequence: TGTGCCAGCAGCTTAGGAACTTCAGGAGAGTACCAAGAGACCCAGTACTTC.

This clone appeared once. V and J are TRBV5-6 and TRBJ1-6; 8 nucleotides align to TRBD1. The CDR3 extends over 16 amino acids. CDR1 is SGHDT, CDR2 YYEEEE, per germline. Losses at the gene ends were 2 bases for V and 10 bases for J; bases not matched to a gene: 11. CDR3 protein: CASSFIPNRGLSPLHF. In nucleotides, the CDR3 is TGTGCCAGCAGCTTCATCCCGAACAGGGGGTTGTCACCCCTCCACTTT.

The chain links TRBV3-1 (or the pseudogene TRBV3-2) to TRBJ1-2, with D hard to call. V gave up 2 bases and J gave up 4 bases, with 2 bases separating them. Germline V gene data show CDR1 as LGHDT and CDR2 as YNNKEL (reference sequence). CDR3 length: 11 amino acids. The CDR3 region has the DNA TGTGCCAGCAGCCAAAGCTATGGCTACACCTTC. It specifies CASSQSYGYTF.

The CDR3 bases are TGTGCCAGCTTAGCGGGGACGAACACCGGGGAGCTGTTTTTT. Encoded protein: CASLAGTNTGELFF. The rearrangement joins TRBV7-2 to TRBJ2-2; 8 positions agree with TRBD2. Trimming at V came to 8 bases and at J to 0 bases, leaving 2 bases not matched to a gene. The CDR3 sequence is 14 residues long. Germline loops: CDR1 SGHTA, CDR2 FQGNSA.

This chain uses TRBV6-1 with TRBJ1-1; D is unclear. This CDR3 contains 14 residues. V was shortened by 1 base and J by 1 base, with 7 bases between the two germline ends. The germline V gene encodes CDR1 MNHNS and CDR2 SASEGT. This CDR3 is CASSEDTRNTEAFF. Here the CDR3 DNA reads TGTGCCAGCAGTGAAGACACCAGGAACACTGAAGCTTTCTTT.

Written as DNA, the CDR3 is TGCGCCAGCAGCCGAGCCGGGACAGGGGCTTATGGCTACACCTTC. It specifies CASSRAGTGAYGYTF. This chain links TRBV4-1 with TRBJ1-2; 10 bases line up with TRBD1. V lost 4 bases and J lost 5; bases outside the gene matches: 7. Germline loops: CDR1 MGHRA, CDR2 YSYEKL. The CDR3 totals 15 residues.

The chain couples TRBV9 to TRBJ2-2; a weak D match, TRBD2 (5 bases). With 0 bases removed from V and 3 bases from J, the gap between germline ends came to 9 bases. The CDR3 spans 15 residues. The V gene's germline CDR1 is SGDLS and CDR2 YYNGEE. CDR3 coding DNA: TGTGCCAGCAGCGTAGTAAGCGGAGACACCGGGGAGCTGTTTTTT. Translated, it gives CASSVVSGDTGELFF.

The chain recombines TRBV28 with TRBJ1-4, with TRBD1 identical over 10 bases. The CDR3 extends over 16 amino acids. V trimming: 7 bases; J trimming: 6 bases; junction bases outside the gene matches: 11. Germline CDR1 and CDR2: MDHEN and SYDVKM. This CDR3 reads CASTTWGDRGYEKLFF. CDR3 nucleotide sequence: TGTGCCAGCACCACCTGGGGGGACAGGGGATATGAAAAACTGTTTTTT.

The chain carries TRBV10-3 and TRBJ1-5, with 12 nucleotides matching TRBD1. The CDR3 spans 17 residues. Germline loops: CDR1 ENHRY, CDR2 SYGVKD. Losses at the gene ends were 0 bases for V and 1 base for J; bases not matched to a gene: 1. The CDR3, as DNA: TGTGCCATCAGTGAGTCGGGACAGGGGGCCAGCAATCAGCCCCAGCATTTT. This translates into CAISESGQGASNQPQHF.

The rearrangement joins TRBV10-3 to TRBJ2-7, with 14 positions matching TRBD2. CDR3 length: 16 residues. The germline gives CDR1 ENHRY, CDR2 SYGVKD. J was trimmed by 6 bases and V by 6 bases; bases with no gene match: 10. The DNA of the CDR3 is TGTGCCATCAGATCCGGGACTAGCGGGGGTTTAGGCGAGCAGTACTTC. Protein: CAIRSGTSGGLGEQYF.

J is TRBJ2-1 and V is TRBV5-1; 9 bases match TRBD2. Germline V gene lookup returns CDR1 SGHRS and CDR2 YFSETQ. V shed 1 base and J 1 base; nucleotides not matched to a gene: 6. This CDR3 comprises 17 residues. CDR3 bases: TGCGCCAGCAGCTTGTATACTAGCGGGTCTTCCTACAATGAGCAGTTCTTC. This codes for CASSLYTSGSSYNEQFF.

The V and J genes are TRBV13 and TRBJ2-1, with TRBD2 identical over 9 bases. With V trimmed by 0 bases and J by 4 bases, 7 bases remained unmatched. The germline gives CDR1 PRHDT, CDR2 FYEKMQ (reference sequence). The CDR3 extends over 17 amino acids. The chain's CDR3 is CASSLGRGTSSYNEQFF. CDR3 DNA sequence: TGTGCCAGCAGCTTAGGGAGGGGGACTAGCAGTTACAATGAGCAGTTCTTC.

The chain carries TRBV9 and TRBJ2-1; no definite D call. Germline assignment: CDR1 SGDLS and CDR2 YYNGEE. V was shortened by 0 bases and J by 3 bases, with 7 bases between the two germline ends. The CDR3 length is 14 residues. The DNA for the CDR3 is TGTGCCAGCAGCGTAGGCCCTAGCTACAATGAGCAGTTCTTC. Protein: CASSVGPSYNEQFF.

This chain uses TRBV5-8 with TRBJ2-3, with a tentative D call TRBD1 (5 bases). Germline CDR1 SGHTS, CDR2 YDEGEE. The CDR3 has 15 amino acids. V lost 4 bases and J 4 bases, leaving 16 bases between the germline ends. The CDR3 region is CASSSTPGLADTQYF. The CDR3 bases are TGTGCCAGCAGCAGTACCCCAGGGTTGGCAGATACGCAGTATTTT.

V gene TRBV9 combines with J gene TRBJ2-1; TRBD2 aligns across 9 bases. Germline-derived CDR1 and CDR2 are SGDLS and YYNGEE. V was clipped by 0 bases and J by 5 bases; unmatched bases: 21. The CDR3 extends over 21 amino acids. The CDR3 loop reads CASSVATPTSGEDSFNNEQFF. CDR3 nucleotide sequence: TGTGCCAGCAGCGTAGCTACCCCGACTAGCGGAGAAGATTCCTTTAACAATGAGCAGTTCTTC.